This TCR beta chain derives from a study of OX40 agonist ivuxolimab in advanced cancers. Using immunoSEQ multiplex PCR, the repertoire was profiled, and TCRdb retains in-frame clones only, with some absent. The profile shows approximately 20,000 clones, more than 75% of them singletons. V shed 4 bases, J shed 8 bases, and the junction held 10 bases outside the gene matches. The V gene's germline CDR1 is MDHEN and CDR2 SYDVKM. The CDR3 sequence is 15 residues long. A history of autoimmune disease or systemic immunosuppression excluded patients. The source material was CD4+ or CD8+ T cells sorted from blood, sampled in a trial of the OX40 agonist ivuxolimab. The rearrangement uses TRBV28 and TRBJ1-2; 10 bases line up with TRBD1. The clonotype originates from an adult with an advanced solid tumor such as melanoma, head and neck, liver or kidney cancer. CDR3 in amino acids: CASSSGTGAMRGYTF. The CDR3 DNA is TGTGCCAGCAGTTCTGGGACAGGGGCTATGAGGGGCTACACCTTC.